The clone carrying this TCR beta chain is a singleton in its sample. The antigen remains unidentified. The record originates from a study of shared clonotypes between healthy human individuals. Overall study context: The people who gave samples were a couple of women and a few men aged 18 to 49. For every donor, three CD4 naive, three CD4 memory, two CD8 naive and one CD8 memory plates were used.

Whole-study findings and limits: The study found 4.5% to 5% of naive CD4 clonotypes shared across a handful of donors.

Germline lookup yields CDR1 MNHNS and CDR2 SASEGT. Losses at the gene ends were 7 bases for V and 4 bases for J; bases not matched to a gene: 9. The length of the CDR3 is 14 residues. Only in-frame clones appear in the TCRdb table, and some are missing; sequencing was by immunoSEQ multiplex PCR. The data show around 550,000 clones, with 90% to 97% seen just once and under 0.06% held by the top ten. J is TRBJ1-1 and V is TRBV6-1; TRBD1 aligns across 7 bases. Sequenced: naive CD4+ T cells sorted from blood. Subset here: CD45RA+ positively selected. The sequence derives from a woman aged 30 to 39 in good health. The CDR3 DNA sequence: TGTGCCAGCAACATAAAGACAGGGCTCACTGAAGCTTTCTTT. It yields the protein CASNIKTGLTEAFF.